A single sample is the source of the 14 T cell receptor beta chains below, sequenced in a study of early T cells in non-severe SARS-CoV-2 infection. TCRdb re-called the 5' RACE reads through MiXCR, storing one row per CDR3 protein. The sample consists of tens of thousands of distinct CDR3 sequences, around 10% of them appearing once. Sequenced here: whole blood, sampled at baseline. The receptors originated from an adult who was a healthcare worker with PCR-confirmed SARS-CoV-2 infection or an uninfected control (not recorded which).

The chain combines TRBV25-1 with TRBJ2-1, with 9 bases that match TRBD2. Germline CDR1 is MGHDK and CDR2 is SYGVNS. The CDR3 contains 14 residues. V shed 10 bases and J 8 bases; nucleotides not matched to a gene: 12. CDR3 in DNA: TGTGCCACCAACCCAGCGGGGGGTGGGGATGAGCAGTTCTTC. This sequence encodes CATNPAGGGDEQFF.

This clonotype has just a few counts. The J gene is TRBJ2-4, the V gene TRBV3-1; no clear D gene. The CDR3 length is 13 residues. CDR1 is LGHDT and CDR2 is YNNKEL in the germline V gene (reference sequence). Between the trimmed V and J ends, which lost 3 bases and 4 bases, there was a span of 7 bases. This CDR3 reads CASSHAGKNIQYF. The DNA of the CDR3 is TGTGCCAGCAGCCATGCCGGTAAAAACATTCAGTACTTC.

The chain employs TRBV11-3 and TRBJ2-3, with 7 bases fitting TRBD1. The germline gives CDR1 SGHNT, CDR2 YENEEA. Trimming took 5 bases from V and 4 from J; bases not matched to a gene: 6. This CDR3 has 14 amino acids. CDR3 amino acids: CASSKRQGSDTQYF. CDR3 sequence (DNA): TGTGCCAGCAGCAAGCGACAGGGCTCAGATACGCAGTATTTT.

The rearrangement links TRBV7-8 to TRBJ1-5, with a possible D match to TRBD1 (6 bases). This CDR3 spans 16 amino acids. Trimming left V 5 bases short and J 1 base short, with 15 bases between. Germline values: CDR1 SGHVS, CDR2 FQNEAQ. CDR3 nucleotide sequence: TGTGCCAGCAGCCCAAGCGGACAGACAAGCAATCAGCCCCAGCATTTT. Translated, it gives CASSPSGQTSNQPQHF.

This clonotype has at least ten counts. The chain recombines TRBV9 with TRBJ1-5, with D tentatively TRBD1 (6 bases). CDR3 length equals 14 residues. CDR1 SGDLS and CDR2 YYNGEE come from the germline V gene. V lost 3 bases, J lost 0 bases, and 7 bases lay in between. DNA for the CDR3: TGTGCCAGCAGCGAGGACAGTAGCAATCAGCCCCAGCATTTT. It codes for CASSEDSSNQPQHF.

There are a few counts of this clonotype. The chain combines TRBV6-6 with TRBJ1-3; 8 bases line up with TRBD1. Trimming cost V 6 bases and J 3 bases; bases outside gene matches: 4. Germline CDR1 MNHNY, CDR2 SVGAGI (reference sequence). This CDR3 is built from 14 residues. The CDR3 DNA reads as TGTGCCAGCAGGCAGGGGGCGTATGGAAACACCATATATTTT. Translating gives CASRQGAYGNTIYF.

The CDR3 protein is CASSRSRGADFNSPLHF. As DNA, the CDR3 is TGTGCCAGCAGCCGGAGCCGGGGGGCCGATTTTAATTCACCCCTCCACTTT. The rearrangement links TRBV7-8 to TRBJ1-6, with a weak D call TRBD1 (6 bases). Germline assignment: CDR1 SGHVS and CDR2 FQNEAQ. This CDR3 is 17 amino acids long. The V end was cut by 5 bases, the J end by 6 bases, with 20 bases between.

The CDR3 loop is CASSPRRGGSSEQYF. CDR3 DNA sequence: TGTGCCAGCAGCCCCAGACGTGGTGGGAGCTCCGAGCAGTACTTC. The chain recombines TRBV7-2 with TRBJ2-7; perhaps TRBD2 as D (5 bases). This CDR3 spans 15 amino acids. Germline V gene lookup returns CDR1 SGHTA and CDR2 FQGNSA. Trimming took 5 bases from V and 6 from J, leaving 20 bases between them.

CDR3: CSALRDSYEQYF. The DNA for the CDR3 is TGCAGTGCCCTCCGGGACAGCTACGAGCAGTACTTC. The chain is built from TRBV20-1 and TRBJ2-7; TRBD1 agrees at 7 bases. The CDR3 is 12 residues long. Trimming cost V 6 bases and J 3 bases; bases outside gene matches: 5. The germline gives CDR1 DFQATT, CDR2 SNEGSKA (reference sequence).

This clonotype came up many times. The CDR3 loop reads CASSPETVSYEQYF. The CDR3 region has the DNA TGCGCCAGCAGCCCCGAGACAGTTTCCTACGAGCAGTACTTC. J is TRBJ2-7 and V is TRBV5-1; D is possibly TRBD1 (5 bases). Trimming pared 4 bases from V and 1 base from J, leaving 12 bases between. Germline CDR1 SGHRS, CDR2 YFSETQ. This CDR3 is 14 amino acids long.

This clonotype occurred a few times. The chain couples TRBV12-3 or TRBV12-4 to TRBJ1-5; no clear D. CDR3 size: 16 residues. Trimming removed 3 bases from V and 0 bases from J, with 12 bases in between. The CDR3 loop is CASSFRTAYSNQPQHF. DNA for the CDR3: TGTGCCAGCAGTTTCCGGACGGCTTATAGCAATCAGCCCCAGCATTTT.

The gene calls are TRBV5-1 and TRBJ2-1, with TRBD2 matching 9 bases. This CDR3 has 14 amino acids. From germline, CDR1 is SGHRS and CDR2 YFSETQ. Germline trimming cut 4 bases from V and 8 bases from J; bases unmatched to any gene: 7. CDR3 coding DNA: TGCGCCAGCAGCCGCGGGGGGGCCGATGATGAGCAGTTCTTC. It codes for CASSRGGADDEQFF.

There are many counts of this clonotype. This chain uses TRBV11-2 with TRBJ1-1; a possible D gene is TRBD1 (5 bases). CDR1 SGHAT and CDR2 FQNNGV come from the germline V gene. V was cut by 9 bases and J by 0 bases, with 17 bases left in between. CDR3 length: 15 residues. The CDR3 loop is CASRPLEQVNTEAFF. The CDR3 DNA sequence: TGTGCCAGTCGACCCCTAGAACAGGTGAACACTGAAGCTTTCTTT.

In nucleotides, the CDR3 is TGTGCCAGCAGGTCGGGGAATCAGCCCCAGCATTTT. This codes for CASRSGNQPQHF. The J gene is TRBJ1-5, the V gene TRBV27, with D hard to call. Germline V gives CDR1 MNHEY, CDR2 SMNVEV (reference sequence). Between the trimmed V and J ends, which lost 6 bases and 4 bases, there was a span of 7 bases. This CDR3 spans 12 amino acids.